Below are 25 T cell receptor beta chains sequenced from a single sample in a study of shared clonotypes between healthy human individuals (TCRdb year 2020). Libraries were prepared through the immunoSEQ multiplex PCR assay. Sourced from immuneACCESS, this table was stored by TCRdb with only in-frame sequences that have V and J called. A share of the clones is absent; for the studies checked, an unresolved V gene accounts for under half, and the remainder has no known explanation. The sample profile shows 2 million to 2.5 million clones; approximately 95% of them were found once. The top ten clonotypes cover about 0.13% of the sample. Sample: naive CD4+ T cells sorted from blood. Explained via the paper, the cell subset or site label denotes: CD45RA+ positively selected. These receptors came from a man aged 18 to 30 in good health.

The chain carries TRBV28 and TRBJ1-1; D gene uncertain. From germline, CDR1 is MDHEN and CDR2 SYDVKM. V gave up 3 bases and J gave up 1 base, with 15 bases separating them. This CDR3 has 16 amino acids. Here the CDR3 DNA reads TGTGCCAGCAGTTTCCCACTTAATCGGGAGAACACTGAAGCTTTCTTT. This gives the protein CASSFPLNRENTEAFF.

J is TRBJ1-1 and V is TRBV18; 9 nucleotides align to TRBD1. Germline CDR1 reads KGHSH; CDR2 reads LQKENI. CDR3 length: 16 amino acids. V lost 2 bases, J lost 2 bases, and 6 bases stayed unmatched. The DNA of the CDR3 is TGTGCCAGCTCACCAGAGGACAGGGGTCGCAACACTGAAGCTTTCTTT. Translated, it gives CASSPEDRGRNTEAFF.

The V gene is TRBV7-8, the J gene TRBJ1-2, with a tentative D call TRBD1 (6 bases). This CDR3 has 14 amino acids. The V gene's germline CDR1 is SGHVS and CDR2 FQNEAQ. Trimming took off 3 bases at V and 6 bases at J, with 14 bases between the two ends. The CDR3, as DNA: TGTGCCAGCAGCTTCCTAACAGGGTCAAATGGCTACACCTTC. Translation: CASSFLTGSNGYTF.

The J gene is TRBJ1-4, the V gene TRBV28; D remains ambiguous. V was pared by 5 bases and J by 5 bases, with 6 bases between. The CDR3 totals 12 residues. Per germline, CDR1 MDHEN and CDR2 SYDVKM. Here the CDR3 DNA reads TGTGCCAGCAGTCCTGGGAATGAAAAACTGTTTTTT. Its protein product is CASSPGNEKLFF.

In the case of this clone: Other DNA sequences within the sample encode an identical CDR3. The V call is TRBV6-5, the J call TRBJ1-1, with TRBD1 as a possible D gene (5 bases). In germline, CDR1 is MNHEY, CDR2 SVGAGI. The CDR3 is 15 residues long. V was shortened by 2 bases and J by 4 bases, with 14 bases between the two germline ends. CDR3 protein: CASSYSGAGSTEAFF. CDR3 coding DNA: TGTGCCAGCAGTTACAGCGGGGCGGGGAGCACTGAAGCTTTCTTT.

This clone has just one count. The genes are TRBV6-1 and TRBJ2-7, with 9 positions matching TRBD1. V shed 4 bases and J 5 bases; nucleotides not matched to a gene: 15. The CDR3 is 17 residues long. Germline values: CDR1 MNHNS, CDR2 SASEGT. DNA of the CDR3: TGTGCCAGCAGTGGAATCCCCGGGACAGGGAGAAATGACGAGCAGTACTTC. This sequence encodes CASSGIPGTGRNDEQYF.

The chain is built from TRBV4-1 and TRBJ1-2, with 7 bases that match TRBD1. The CDR3 contains 16 residues. The V and J ends lost 1 base and 4 bases, in that order; junction bases with no gene match: 9. The V gene's germline CDR1 is MGHRA and CDR2 YSYEKL. The CDR3: CASSQGTGDGFYGYTF. The CDR3 region has the DNA TGCGCCAGCAGCCAAGGGACAGGAGACGGATTCTATGGCTACACCTTC.

The chain joins TRBV5-4 to TRBJ2-7, with unresolved D. This CDR3 has 14 residues. V lost 1 base, J lost 2 bases, and 10 bases lay in between. Germline V CDR1 and CDR2: SGHNT, YYREEE (reference sequence). CDR3 residues: CASSLLGSTYEQYF. DNA for the CDR3: TGTGCCAGCAGCTTGTTGGGCAGCACCTACGAGCAGTACTTC. Together with reference TRBV5-4 and TRBJ2-7, the CDR3 gives the full variable domain: ETGVTQSPTHLIKTRGQQVTLRCSSQSGHNTVSWYQQALGQGPQFIFQYYREEENGRGNFPPRFSGLQFPNYSSELNVNALELDDSALYLCASSLLGSTYEQYFGPGTRLTVT.

This rearrangement joins TRBV4-1 to TRBJ2-5, with D perhaps matching TRBD1 or TRBD2 (5 bases each). CDR1 MGHRA and CDR2 YSYEKL come from the germline V gene. Deletions cut 3 bases from V and 5 bases from J, with 13 bases between. The CDR3 runs 14 residues. The CDR3 region has the DNA TGCGCCAGCAGCCAGGGGGTGTCCGGGGAGACCCAGTACTTC. As protein: CASSQGVSGETQYF.

The chain couples TRBV5-1 to TRBJ2-5, with 8 bases identical to TRBD1. V trimming: 4 bases; J trimming: 5 bases; junction bases outside the gene matches: 10. This CDR3 has 15 residues. Germline CDR1 is SGHRS and CDR2 is YFSETQ. The CDR3 loop reads CASSTIQGAGETQYF. As DNA, the CDR3 is TGCGCCAGCAGCACGATCCAGGGGGCCGGGGAGACCCAGTACTTC.

The rearrangement links TRBV2 to TRBJ1-5; D gene uncertain. Germline V gives CDR1 SNHLY, CDR2 FYNNEI. This CDR3 is 13 amino acids long. The ends were cut back, 5 bases at V and 9 bases at J, with 14 bases in the middle. The CDR3: CASSLVAAGPQHF. The CDR3 region has the DNA TGTGCCAGCAGTCTGGTGGCTGCCGGGCCCCAGCATTTT.

The rearrangement joins TRBV11-2 to TRBJ1-6, with no clear D. The ends were cut back, 0 bases at V and 7 bases at J, with 10 bases in the middle. The germline gives CDR1 SGHAT, CDR2 FQNNGV. The CDR3 consists of 15 residues. The CDR3 sequence is CASSLDRVGNSPLHF. As DNA, the CDR3 is TGTGCCAGCAGCTTAGATAGGGTCGGGAATTCACCCCTCCACTTT.

This chain links TRBV9 with TRBJ2-2; D is perhaps TRBD1 or TRBD2 (5 bases each). CDR3 length: 15 amino acids. Trimming removed 0 bases at V and 6 bases at J, with 12 bases between. CDR1 is SGDLS and CDR2 is YYNGEE in the germline V gene. CDR3: CASSVVQGPAGELFF. The CDR3 DNA is TGTGCCAGCAGCGTAGTCCAGGGACCGGCCGGGGAGCTGTTTTTT.

The chain combines TRBV10-3 with TRBJ2-7; D unclear. The germline V gene encodes CDR1 ENHRY and CDR2 SYGVKD. Trimming pared 6 bases from V and 0 bases from J, leaving 9 bases between. This CDR3 has 13 residues. The CDR3 sequence: CAIRTRDSYEQYF. In DNA, the CDR3 is TGTGCCATCAGGACCCGAGACTCCTACGAGCAGTACTTC.

On this clone itself: Other DNA sequences within the sample encode an identical CDR3. This rearrangement joins TRBV2 to TRBJ1-2; D uncertain. The CDR3 sequence is 12 residues long. CDR1 SNHLY and CDR2 FYNNEI come from the germline V gene. Trimming stripped 5 bases from V and 4 bases from J, with 8 bases between. The CDR3 nucleotides read TGTGCCAGCAGTCCTACGGGCTATGGCTACACCTTC. It is translated as CASSPTGYGYTF.

The rearrangement joins TRBV30 to TRBJ1-4; 8 positions match TRBD1. Germline values: CDR1 GTSNPN, CDR2 SVGIG (reference sequence). This CDR3 spans 15 amino acids. V lost 1 base, J lost 4 bases, and 5 bases stayed unmatched. CDR3 loop: CAWSAGQVVNEKLFF. The CDR3 bases are TGTGCCTGGAGTGCGGGACAGGTCGTTAATGAAAAACTGTTTTTT.

A remark on this clone: The germline gene is not matched at one end of the junction; a read error may be the cause. The chain carries TRBV11-1 and TRBJ2-7; D is undetermined. Germline assignment: CDR1 SGHAT and CDR2 FQDESV (reference sequence). This CDR3 is built from 13 residues. The CDR3 region is CASNLLSQYEQYF. The DNA of the CDR3 is TGTGCCAGCAACTTACTGTCCCAGTACGAGCAGTACTTC. Full variable domain (missing parts from reference TRBV11-1 and TRBJ2-7): EAEVAQSPRYKITEKSQAVAFWCDPISGHATLYWYRQILGQGPELLVQFQDESVVDDSQLPKDRFSAERLKGVDSTLKIQPAELGDSAMYLCASNLLSQYEQYFGPGTRLTVT.

This chain connects TRBV11-2 to TRBJ2-2; D is ambiguous. The CDR3 has 16 residues. The ends were cut back, 1 base at V and 0 bases at J, with 9 bases in the middle. Germline CDR1 is SGHAT and CDR2 is FQNNGV. The CDR3 DNA follows: TGTGCCAGCAGCTTAGGCTCCCTCGCGAACACCGGGGAGCTGTTTTTT. Its protein product is CASSLGSLANTGELFF.

The chain carries TRBV2 and TRBJ1-5; 10 nucleotides align to TRBD1. Losses at the gene ends were 4 bases for V and 7 bases for J; bases not matched to a gene: 4. The germline gives CDR1 SNHLY, CDR2 FYNNEI. CDR3 length: 14 residues. The CDR3 loop is CASSGQGAEQPQHF. In DNA, the CDR3 is TGTGCCAGCAGTGGACAGGGGGCTGAACAGCCCCAGCATTTT.

The V gene is TRBV7-9, the J gene TRBJ1-1; a weak D match, TRBD1 (6 bases). Germline V CDR1 and CDR2: SEHNR, FQNEAQ (reference sequence). V shed 6 bases and J shed 9 bases, with 14 bases lying between them. This CDR3 is built from 12 residues. The CDR3 spells CASRRTDFKAFF. The CDR3 DNA reads as TGTGCCAGCAGACGGACAGATTTCAAAGCTTTCTTT.

V gene TRBV27 combines with J gene TRBJ1-5; TRBD1 aligns across 7 bases. Trimming cost V 5 bases and J 2 bases; bases outside gene matches: 9. The CDR3 is 16 amino acids. Germline values: CDR1 MNHEY, CDR2 SMNVEV (reference sequence). The CDR3 loop reads CASSPLFTGGNQPQHF. The CDR3 coding sequence is TGTGCCAGCAGTCCCCTTTTTACAGGGGGCAATCAGCCCCAGCATTTT.

The chain couples TRBV5-1 to TRBJ2-7, with D perhaps TRBD1 (6 bases). V dropped 2 bases and J dropped 4 bases, with 13 bases sitting between them. The germline gives CDR1 SGHRS, CDR2 YFSETQ. The length of the CDR3 is 14 residues. CDR3 loop: CASSFSGAEYEQYF. In nucleotides, the CDR3 is TGCGCCAGCAGCTTCTCAGGGGCGGAGTACGAGCAGTACTTC.

The rearrangement uses TRBV10-3 and TRBJ2-2; D unclear. Germline loops: CDR1 ENHRY, CDR2 SYGVKD. V was clipped by 3 bases and J by 0 bases, with 8 bases between them. The length of the CDR3 is 15 residues. This CDR3 is CAISDKPPNTGELFF. The CDR3 nucleotides read TGTGCCATCAGTGATAAACCCCCGAACACCGGGGAGCTGTTTTTT.

The chain is built from TRBV19 and TRBJ1-5, with TRBD1 matching over 7 bases. The CDR3 is 13 amino acids. The V gene end was trimmed by 9 bases and the J gene end by 5 bases; junction bases not matched to a gene: 7. CDR1 is LNHDA, CDR2 SQIVND, per germline (reference sequence). The CDR3 reads CASTDRADQPQHF. Written as DNA, the CDR3 is TGTGCCAGCACCGACAGGGCGGATCAGCCCCAGCATTTT.

The chain joins TRBV7-2 to TRBJ1-4; D gene uncertain. The V end was cut by 5 bases, the J end by 5 bases, with 12 bases between. From germline, CDR1 is SGHTA and CDR2 FQGNSA. The CDR3 is made up of 14 amino acids. The CDR3 DNA is TGTGCCAGCAGCCCGAGTACGAGGAATGAAAAACTGTTTTTT. Translation gives CASSPSTRNEKLFF.